The T cell receptor beta chain under discussion was sequenced for a study of T cells in Graves' hyperthyroidism and ophthalmopathy. Points from the study as a whole: In the analysis, a 13 V-J model separated ophthalmopathy from stable hyperthyroidism.

The source material, RNA transcripts, was used to amplify TCR beta CDR3 regions. In the first-round RT-PCR of the TCR CDR3, the HTBI primer set was used. In TCRdb, the multiplex PCR reads were re-called with MiXCR into one record per CDR3 protein. The sample lists fewer than 900,000 distinct CDR3 sequences; 15% to 20% were seen once. This clonotype was seen once. No antigen is known for it. Any patient presenting with uncontrolled infection, other autoimmune disease, pregnancy or lactation was left out. Diagnosing involved the use of clinical symptoms, serum thyroxine and TRAb, thyroid ultrasound and orbital computed tomography. Isolation of PBMCs was performed on about 10 ml fresh peripheral blood. The source material was blood. This receptor was taken from a woman between 50 and 59 years old with Graves' hyperthyroidism that later progressed to Graves' ophthalmopathy.

CDR3: CSARVTGGELAYNSPLHF. In DNA, the CDR3 is TGCAGTGCTAGAGTAACAGGGGGCGAGTTAGCCTATAATTCACCCCTCCACTTT. The chain couples TRBV20-1 to TRBJ1-6; 9 bases agree with TRBD1. The V and J ends lost 1 base and 2 bases, in that order; junction bases with no gene match: 9. Germline CDR1 and CDR2: DFQATT and SNEGSKA (reference sequence). The CDR3 totals 18 residues.